This entry lists 24 T cell receptor beta chains sequenced from one sample in a study of cytomegalovirus exposure and HLA in healthy donors. The primer mix had 60 Vbeta and 13 Jbeta primers. Sequencing used immunoSEQ multiplex PCR; TCRdb keeps in-frame clones, though not all of them. The table lists 160,000 or so clones, around 81% of them singletons. Sample: PBMCs. The receptors shown here come from a young woman in good health and CMV-seropositive.

The chain links TRBV28 to TRBJ1-2; no definite D call. Germline CDR1 reads MDHEN; CDR2 reads SYDVKM. This CDR3 is built from 12 residues. The germline V and J ends were trimmed by 1 base and 3 bases, with 3 bases remaining between them. The CDR3 spells CASSLLDYGYTF. The CDR3 nucleotides read TGTGCCAGCAGTTTATTAGACTATGGCTACACCTTC.

This clone was recorded a few times. The CDR3 DNA is TGCGCCAGCAGCTACACCGGGACACGCACAGATACGCAGTATTTT. Protein product: CASSYTGTRTDTQYF. The V call is TRBV4-1, the J call TRBJ2-3, with D perhaps matching TRBD1 (6 bases). CDR3 length: 15 residues. From germline, CDR1 is MGHRA and CDR2 YSYEKL. V lost 5 bases to trimming and J lost 1 base, with 13 bases between them.

In this sample, this clone turned up once. This rearrangement joins TRBV2 to TRBJ2-5; TRBD2 matches at 9 bases. This CDR3 contains 16 residues. V was clipped by 6 bases and J by 3 bases; unmatched bases: 11. CDR1 is SNHLY, CDR2 FYNNEI, per germline. The CDR3 loop reads CASRKSWTSEEETQYF. CDR3 DNA sequence: TGTGCCAGCAGGAAGAGCTGGACTAGCGAGGAAGAGACCCAGTACTTC.

The CDR3: CASNTPGNRAVASGNTIYF. CDR3 nucleotides: TGTGCCAGCAACACCCCAGGGAACAGGGCAGTAGCCTCTGGAAACACCATATATTTT. This rearrangement joins TRBV9 to TRBJ1-3; a possible D gene is TRBD1 (6 bases). The CDR3 sequence is 19 residues long. The germline CDR1 and CDR2 sequences are SGDLS and YYNGEE. The ends were cut back, 6 bases at V and 0 bases at J, with 25 bases in the middle.

The chain links TRBV6-5 to TRBJ1-6, with D unclear. Germline CDR1 reads MNHEY; CDR2 reads SVGAGI. V was pared by 6 bases and J by 8 bases, with 8 bases between. The CDR3 contains 12 residues. The CDR3 nucleotides are TGTGCCAGCAGATCGGGTGATTCACCCCTCCACTTT. Translating it yields CASRSGDSPLHF.

The chain links TRBV5-1 to TRBJ1-1; D call uncertain. CDR1 SGHRS and CDR2 YFSETQ come from the germline V gene. The CDR3 runs to 12 residues. V was shortened by 0 bases and J by 6 bases, with 6 bases between the two germline ends. The CDR3 loop is CASSLGWPEAFF. The CDR3 coding sequence is TGCGCCAGCAGCTTGGGTTGGCCTGAAGCTTTCTTT.

The J gene is TRBJ2-1, the V gene TRBV11-2; 8 bases align to TRBD2. Germline CDR1 SGHAT, CDR2 FQNNGV. The V gene end was trimmed by 8 bases and the J gene end by 10 bases; junction bases not matched to a gene: 10. This CDR3 comprises 13 residues. Written as DNA, the CDR3 is TGTGCCAGCCGGGGGGGGGCGAGTTCGGAGCAGTTCTTC. Amino acids: CASRGGASSEQFF. The full variable domain, completed using reference TRBV11-2 and TRBJ2-1, is EAGVAQSPRYKIIEKRQSVAFWCNPISGHATLYWYQQILGQGPKLLIQFQNNGVVDDSQLPKDRFSAERLKGVDSTLKIQPAKLEDSAVYLCASRGGASSEQFFGPGTRLTVL.

The CDR3 is CASSLFPTSGYNEQFF. CDR3 in DNA: TGTGCCAGCAGCTTATTCCCGACTAGCGGTTACAATGAGCAGTTCTTC. V is TRBV7-6 and J is TRBJ2-1; 9 bases are shared with TRBD2. Trimming at V came to 2 bases and at J to 4 bases, leaving 6 bases not matched to a gene. CDR3 size: 16 residues. Germline-derived CDR1 and CDR2 are SGHVS and FNYEAQ.

This chain links TRBV11-2 with TRBJ1-4; 7 bases fit TRBD1. CDR3 size: 15 residues. Germline CDR1 SGHAT, CDR2 FQNNGV. Losses at the gene ends were 6 bases for V and 0 bases for J; bases not matched to a gene: 4. CDR3 protein: CASRHGTATNEKLFF. In DNA, the CDR3 is TGTGCCAGCAGGCACGGGACAGCAACTAATGAAAAACTGTTTTTT.

This chain uses TRBV4-2 with TRBJ1-6, with D uncertain. V lost 0 bases to trimming and J lost 4 bases, with 4 bases between them. Germline V gene sequence: CDR1 LGHNA, CDR2 YNFKEQ. The CDR3 contains 14 residues. CDR3 sequence reads: CASSQDLYNSPLHF. CDR3 DNA: TGTGCCAGCAGCCAAGATCTTTATAATTCACCCCTCCACTTT.

This clone was observed a handful of times. This sequence joins TRBV2 and TRBJ2-5; TRBD1 is a possible D gene (5 bases). Germline-derived CDR1 and CDR2 are SNHLY and FYNNEI. Trimming left V 7 bases short and J 3 bases short, with 12 bases between. The CDR3 is 13 residues long. Written as DNA, the CDR3 is TGTGCCAGCAATCGACAGCAAAAAGAGACCCAGTACTTC. Amino acids: CASNRQQKETQYF.

The J gene is TRBJ2-7, the V gene TRBV30; D not resolved. Trimming removed 0 bases from V and 2 bases from J, with 8 bases in between. CDR1 is GTSNPN and CDR2 is SVGIG in the germline V gene (reference sequence). CDR3 length: 13 amino acids. The CDR3 sequence is CAWSVAEAYEQYF. The CDR3 DNA reads TGTGCCTGGAGTGTGGCAGAGGCCTACGAGCAGTACTTC.

This chain connects TRBV10-3 to TRBJ1-5, with a tentative D call TRBD1 (5 bases). Trimming removed 8 bases at V and 0 bases at J, with 17 bases between. Germline V CDR1 and CDR2: ENHRY, SYGVKD. This CDR3 spans 16 amino acids. The CDR3 protein is CAIVPGTGDSNQPQHF. The CDR3 nucleotides read TGTGCCATCGTTCCCGGGACGGGGGATAGCAATCAGCCCCAGCATTTT.

The chain recombines TRBV2 with TRBJ2-1; no reliable D call. V lost 4 bases to trimming and J lost 0 bases, with 13 bases between them. CDR3 size: 16 residues. The germline V gene has CDR1 SNHLY and CDR2 FYNNEI. In DNA, the CDR3 is TGTGCCAGCAGTGGGGCCGGCTCGAGCTCCTACAATGAGCAGTTCTTC. Translation: CASSGAGSSSYNEQFF.

This chain's CDR3 is CASSNGQRAYEQYF. For the CDR3, the DNA is TGTGCCAGTAGTAACGGACAGAGAGCCTACGAGCAGTACTTC. This rearrangement joins TRBV19 to TRBJ2-7; tentatively, D is TRBD1 (6 bases). The CDR3 has 14 amino acids. Trimming took 4 bases from V and 2 from J, leaving 12 bases between them. Germline V CDR1 and CDR2: LNHDA, SQIVND (reference sequence).

The table lists this clone with a count of one. This rearrangement joins TRBV7-2 to TRBJ1-2, with D possibly being TRBD1 (6 bases). V was cut by 0 bases and J by 0 bases, with 11 bases left in between. The CDR3 has 16 residues. Germline V gene lookup returns CDR1 SGHTA and CDR2 FQGNSA. CDR3 loop: CASSLAGTTPNYGYTF. For the CDR3, the DNA is TGTGCCAGCAGCTTAGCGGGGACAACCCCTAACTATGGCTACACCTTC.

In nucleotides, the CDR3 is TGTGCCAGCTCTCGATTGGGGCTCTACAATGAGCAGTTCTTC. Encoded protein: CASSRLGLYNEQFF. The chain has TRBV6-5 and TRBJ2-1; D may be TRBD1 (5 bases). Per germline, CDR1 MNHEY and CDR2 SVGAGI. V lost 8 bases, J lost 3 bases, and 14 bases lay in between. The CDR3 spans 14 residues.

This clone appeared a few times. V and J are TRBV4-3 and TRBJ2-2; 8 bases line up with TRBD2. V trimming: 4 bases; J trimming: 2 bases; junction bases outside the gene matches: 9. In germline, CDR1 is LGHNA, CDR2 YSLEER. The CDR3 runs to 17 residues. The CDR3 loop is CASSLSGLAGNTGELFF. Written as DNA, the CDR3 is TGCGCCAGCAGCCTCAGCGGACTAGCCGGCAACACCGGGGAGCTGTTTTTT.

The genes are TRBV6-5 and TRBJ1-4, with D hard to call. The CDR3 runs 15 residues. Trimming cost V 2 bases and J 8 bases, with 15 bases left between them. Germline CDR1 reads MNHEY; CDR2 reads SVGAGI. The CDR3 loop reads CASSYDTGMGEKLFF. CDR3 nucleotides: TGTGCCAGCAGTTACGATACGGGGATGGGGGAAAAACTGTTTTTT.

This chain links TRBV12-5 with TRBJ2-1, with 8 bases fitting TRBD2. V was clipped by 5 bases and J by 7 bases; unmatched bases: 16. Germline lookup yields CDR1 LGHNT and CDR2 FRNRAP. The CDR3 extends over 17 amino acids. The CDR3 spells CASGLTIPGGAGNEQFF. In DNA, the CDR3 is TGTGCTAGTGGTCTCACCATCCCCGGGGGGGCTGGGAATGAGCAGTTCTTC.

There are a few counts of this clone. The rearrangement joins TRBV6-6 to TRBJ2-1, with 7 bases lining up with TRBD1. Germline CDR1 MNHNY, CDR2 SVGAGI (reference sequence). The V segment lost 2 bases and the J segment 2 bases; nucleotides outside the gene matches: 6. The CDR3 is made up of 16 amino acids. Here the CDR3 reads CASSYGNRGTYNEQFF. The CDR3 coding sequence is TGTGCCAGCAGTTACGGAAACAGGGGCACCTACAATGAGCAGTTCTTC.

The gene calls are TRBV19 and TRBJ2-7; 8 bases are shared with TRBD2. Germline CDR1 LNHDA, CDR2 SQIVND (reference sequence). There are 14 residues in the CDR3. V lost 7 bases and J lost 2; bases outside the gene matches: 7. Written as DNA, the CDR3 is TGTGCCAGTAAGGCCCAGCGGGGGCCCTACGAGCAGTACTTC. Translation gives CASKAQRGPYEQYF.

V gene TRBV5-4 combines with J gene TRBJ2-1; D is ambiguous. The CDR3 covers 12 residues. The V gene lost 4 bases and the J gene lost 7 bases, with 9 bases spanning the gap. Germline CDR1 and CDR2: SGHNT and YYREEE (reference sequence). CDR3 sequence reads: CASSATPNEQFF. The DNA of the CDR3 is TGTGCCAGCAGCGCTACTCCGAATGAGCAGTTCTTC.

The chain combines TRBV6-5 with TRBJ2-3; 9 bases map to TRBD1. With 6 bases clipped from V and 3 bases from J, the junction kept 7 bases outside the gene matches. CDR3 size: 15 residues. CDR1 is MNHEY and CDR2 is SVGAGI in the germline V gene. The CDR3 DNA reads TGTGCCAGCAGAGACAGGGGGAGTTTTACAGATACGCAGTATTTT. This gives the protein CASRDRGSFTDTQYF.